Many counts were recorded for the clone carrying this T cell receptor beta chain. As yet, its antigen is unknown. These data are taken from a study of CD8 T cells in ankylosing spondylitis. 5'-RACE, quantitative and with molecular barcodes, yielded the TCR beta libraries. TCRdb reanalysed the 5' RACE reads using MiXCR and keeps one entry per CDR3 protein. This table has 160,000 or so distinct CDR3 sequences, 9.8% appearing once. Trimming pared 4 bases from V and 2 bases from J, leaving 11 bases between. Germline V lookup: CDR1 SGHRS, CDR2 YFSETQ. The length of the CDR3 is 14 residues. Study-level results: A TCR beta motif of 7 to 9 highly homologous variants seemed to mark ankylosing spondylitis blood. It was reported that disease-linked clones were significantly enriched in matched ankylosing spondylitis synovial fluid. Peripheral blood samples showed relatively rare disease-linked clones, and these clones were CD8+.

Sequencing was done on a sample of blood, either unsorted or a sorted T cell fraction (not recorded which). The receptor was derived from a female donor with ankylosing spondylitis or in good health (not recorded which). The V and J genes are TRBV5-1 and TRBJ2-3; D unresolved. The CDR3 DNA reads as TGCGCCAGCAGCGAGGACGGCTACACAGATACGCAGTATTTT. Translation gives CASSEDGYTDTQYF.